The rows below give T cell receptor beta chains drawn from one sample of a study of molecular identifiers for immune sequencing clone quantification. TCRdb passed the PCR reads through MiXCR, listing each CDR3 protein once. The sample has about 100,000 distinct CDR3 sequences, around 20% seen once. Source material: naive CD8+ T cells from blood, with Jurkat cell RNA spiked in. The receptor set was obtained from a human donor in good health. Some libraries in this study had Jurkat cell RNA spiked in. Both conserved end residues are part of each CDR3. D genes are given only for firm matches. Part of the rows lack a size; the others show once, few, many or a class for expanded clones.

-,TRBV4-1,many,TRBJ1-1,CASSQQEGQNTEAFF,TGCGCCAGCAGCCAACAGGAGGGACAGAACACTGAAGCTTTCTTT
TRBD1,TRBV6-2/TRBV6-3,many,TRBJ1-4,CASSYARDSPFF,TGTGCCAGCAGTTACGCACGGGACAGCCCTTTTTTT
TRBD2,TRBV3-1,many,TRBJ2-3,CASSPGLAGATSTDTQYF,TGTGCCAGCAGCCCGGGACTAGCGGGAGCGACTAGCACAGATACGCAGTATTTT
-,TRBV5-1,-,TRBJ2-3,CASSLNGQPSTDTQYF,TGCGCCAGCAGCTTAAACGGACAGCCTAGCACAGATACGCAGTATTTT
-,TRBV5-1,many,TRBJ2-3,CASSLVAEGGTDTQYF,TGCGCCAGCAGCTTGGTTGCGGAAGGTGGCACAGATACGCAGTATTTT
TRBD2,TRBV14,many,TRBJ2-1,CASSQLVAGGRGEQFF,TGTGCCAGCAGCCAATTGGTAGCGGGGGGCCGTGGTGAGCAGTTCTTC
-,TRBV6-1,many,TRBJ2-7,CASSVFIEQYF,TGTGCCAGCAGTGTTTTCATCGAGCAGTACTTC
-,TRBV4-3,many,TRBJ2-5,CASSQEGTETQYF,TGCGCCAGCAGCCAAGAGGGGACAGAGACCCAGTACTTC
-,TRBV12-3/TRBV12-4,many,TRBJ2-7,CASSPPGNEQYF,TGTGCCAGCAGTCCCCCAGGAAACGAGCAGTACTTC
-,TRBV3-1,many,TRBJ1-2,CASSQAWTTSGFGYTF,TGTGCCAGCAGCCAAGCCTGGACGACATCCGGCTTCGGCTACACCTTC
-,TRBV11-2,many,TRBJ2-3,CASSPFSTDTQYF,TGTGCCAGCAGCCCCTTTAGCACAGATACGCAGTATTTT
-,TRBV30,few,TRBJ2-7,CAWSHAGPYEQYF,TGTGCCTGGAGTCACGCCGGACCCTACGAGCAGTACTTC
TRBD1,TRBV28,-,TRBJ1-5,CASSSIGDRERPQHF,TGTGCCAGCAGTTCAATTGGGGACAGGGAACGGCCCCAGCATTTT
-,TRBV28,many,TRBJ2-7,CASSFGGNYEQYF,TGTGCCAGCAGTTTTGGAGGAAACTACGAGCAGTACTTC
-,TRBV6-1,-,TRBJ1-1,CASNPIAGTEAFF,TGTGCCAGCAACCCAATAGCGGGGACTGAAGCTTTCTTT
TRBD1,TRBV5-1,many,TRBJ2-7,CASSLEGTGAYEQYF,TGCGCCAGCAGCTTGGAGGGGACAGGGGCCTACGAGCAGTACTTC
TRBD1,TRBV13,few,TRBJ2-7,CASSADRGTTYEQYF,TGTGCCAGCAGCGCGGACAGGGGGACCACCTACGAGCAGTACTTC
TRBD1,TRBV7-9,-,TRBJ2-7,CASSAPGTGVHEQYF,TGTGCCAGCAGCGCCCCCGGGACAGGGGTCCACGAGCAGTACTTC
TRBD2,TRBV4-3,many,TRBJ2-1,CASSQDSPRWTSGRPGNEQFF,TGCGCCAGCAGCCAGGACTCACCTAGATGGACTAGCGGGAGGCCGGGGAATGAGCAGTTCTTC
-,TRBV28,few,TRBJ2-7,CASSFRGIKGYEQYF,TGTGCCAGCAGTTTTAGGGGAATTAAGGGCTACGAGCAGTACTTC
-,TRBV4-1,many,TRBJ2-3,CASSQDWGDTQYF,TGCGCCAGCAGCCAAGATTGGGGGGATACGCAGTATTTT
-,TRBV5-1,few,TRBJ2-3,CASSGKSTGYTDTQYF,TGCGCCAGCAGCGGCAAATCAACAGGGTACACAGATACGCAGTATTTT
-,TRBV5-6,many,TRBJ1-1,CASSLLGTSTEAFF,TGTGCCAGCAGCTTATTGGGGACGAGCACTGAAGCTTTCTTT
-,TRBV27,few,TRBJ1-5,CASRAMSGNQPQHF,TGTGCCAGCAGGGCGATGAGCGGCAATCAGCCCCAGCATTTT
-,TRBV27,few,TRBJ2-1,CASSRVPGSEQFF,TGTGCCAGCAGTCGAGTCCCGGGAAGTGAGCAGTTCTTC
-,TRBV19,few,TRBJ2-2,CASSPKVTGELFF,TGTGCCAGTAGTCCGAAGGTCACCGGGGAGCTGTTTTTT
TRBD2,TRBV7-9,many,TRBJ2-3,CASSTSLQRGESTDTQYF,TGTGCCAGCAGCACCTCATTGCAGCGGGGGGAGAGCACAGATACGCAGTATTTT
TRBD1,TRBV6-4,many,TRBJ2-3,CASSDWGTGVDTQYF,TGTGCCAGCAGTGACTGGGGGACAGGCGTTGATACGCAGTATTTT
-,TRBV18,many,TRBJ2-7,CASSPQDRPTYEQYF,TGTGCCAGCTCGCCCCAGGACAGACCAACCTACGAGCAGTACTTC
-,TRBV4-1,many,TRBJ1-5,CASSQEWSGNQPQHF,TGCGCCAGCAGCCAAGAGTGGAGTGGAAACCAGCCCCAGCATTTT
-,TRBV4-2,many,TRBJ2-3,CASSQDSTDTQYF,TGTGCCAGCAGCCAAGATAGTACAGATACGCAGTATTTT
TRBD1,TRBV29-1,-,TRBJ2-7,CSVEFPLGTGGNEQYF,TGCAGCGTTGAGTTCCCGCTCGGGACAGGGGGTAACGAGCAGTACTTC
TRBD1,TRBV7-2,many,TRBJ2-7,CASSTYRGYEQYF,TGTGCCAGCAGCACCTACAGGGGCTACGAGCAGTACTTC
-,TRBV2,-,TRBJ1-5,CASSANNRCRDGQPQHF,TGTGCCAGCAGTGCCAATAACCGTTGCAGGGATGGCCAGCCCCAGCATTTT
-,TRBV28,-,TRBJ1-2,CASSPTTASNYGYTF,TGTGCCAGCAGTCCGACGACAGCCTCAAACTATGGCTACACCTTC
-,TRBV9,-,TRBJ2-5,CASSEGDSQETQYF,TGTGCCAGCAGCGAGGGGGACTCCCAAGAGACCCAGTACTTC
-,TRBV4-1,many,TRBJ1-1,CASSQERDGTEAFF,TGCGCCAGCAGCCAAGAGAGGGACGGGACTGAAGCTTTCTTT
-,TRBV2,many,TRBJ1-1,CASSGSTDLMNTEAFF,TGTGCCAGCAGTGGGTCGACAGACCTCATGAACACTGAAGCTTTCTTT
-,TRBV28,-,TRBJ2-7,CASSTLTGLNSYEQYF,TGTGCCAGCAGTACACTAACAGGGTTAAACTCCTACGAGCAGTACTTC
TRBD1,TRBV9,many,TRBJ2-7,CASSVSRGDSTYEQYF,TGTGCCAGCAGCGTTTCCCGAGGGGACAGTACCTACGAGCAGTACTTC
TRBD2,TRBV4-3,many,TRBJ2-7,CASSQDFTSARHEQYF,TGCGCCAGCAGCCAAGATTTCACTAGCGCTCGCCACGAGCAGTACTTC
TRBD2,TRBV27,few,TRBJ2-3,CASSLWGGGLTDTQYF,TGTGCCAGCAGTTTATGGGGCGGGGGTCTCACAGATACGCAGTATTTT
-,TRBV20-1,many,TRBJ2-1,CSAHWNFYNEQFF,TGCAGTGCTCACTGGAACTTCTACAATGAGCAGTTCTTC
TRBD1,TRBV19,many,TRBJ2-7,CASGQGTYEQYF,TGTGCCAGCGGACAGGGGACCTACGAGCAGTACTTC
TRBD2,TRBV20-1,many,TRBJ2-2,CSARAAAGGTGELFF,TGCAGTGCTAGAGCGGCGGCGGGGGGTACCGGGGAGCTGTTTTTT
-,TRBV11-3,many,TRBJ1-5,CASSLIGTDDKPQHF,TGTGCCAGCAGCTTAATCGGAACCGACGACAAGCCCCAGCATTTT
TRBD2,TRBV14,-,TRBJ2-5,CASSQLGLAGPKETQYF,TGTGCCAGCAGCCAACTGGGACTAGCGGGCCCCAAAGAGACCCAGTACTTC
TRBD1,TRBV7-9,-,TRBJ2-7,CASSRRTGVVSSYEQHF,TGTGCCAGCAGCCGCCGGACAGGGGTGGTGAGCTCCTACGAGCAGCACTTC
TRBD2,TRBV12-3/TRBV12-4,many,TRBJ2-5,CASRLAGFQETQYF,TGTGCCAGTCGACTAGCGGGATTCCAAGAGACCCAGTACTTC
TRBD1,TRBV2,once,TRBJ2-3,CASSDPTGGRTDTQYF,TGTGCCAGCAGTGATCCAACAGGGGGGCGGACAGATACGCAGTATTTT
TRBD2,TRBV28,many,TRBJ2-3,CASSPLAGPSTDTQYF,TGTGCCAGCAGTCCCCTAGCGGGTCCAAGCACAGATACGCAGTATTTT
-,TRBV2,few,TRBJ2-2,CASGRDNKANTGELFF,TGTGCCAGCGGCCGGGATAACAAAGCGAACACCGGGGAGCTGTTTTTT
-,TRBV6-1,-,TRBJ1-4,CASSVRPQRGLTKEKLFF,TGTGCCAGCAGTGTTCGACCGCAGCGGGGCCTGACAAAGGAAAAACTGTTTTTT